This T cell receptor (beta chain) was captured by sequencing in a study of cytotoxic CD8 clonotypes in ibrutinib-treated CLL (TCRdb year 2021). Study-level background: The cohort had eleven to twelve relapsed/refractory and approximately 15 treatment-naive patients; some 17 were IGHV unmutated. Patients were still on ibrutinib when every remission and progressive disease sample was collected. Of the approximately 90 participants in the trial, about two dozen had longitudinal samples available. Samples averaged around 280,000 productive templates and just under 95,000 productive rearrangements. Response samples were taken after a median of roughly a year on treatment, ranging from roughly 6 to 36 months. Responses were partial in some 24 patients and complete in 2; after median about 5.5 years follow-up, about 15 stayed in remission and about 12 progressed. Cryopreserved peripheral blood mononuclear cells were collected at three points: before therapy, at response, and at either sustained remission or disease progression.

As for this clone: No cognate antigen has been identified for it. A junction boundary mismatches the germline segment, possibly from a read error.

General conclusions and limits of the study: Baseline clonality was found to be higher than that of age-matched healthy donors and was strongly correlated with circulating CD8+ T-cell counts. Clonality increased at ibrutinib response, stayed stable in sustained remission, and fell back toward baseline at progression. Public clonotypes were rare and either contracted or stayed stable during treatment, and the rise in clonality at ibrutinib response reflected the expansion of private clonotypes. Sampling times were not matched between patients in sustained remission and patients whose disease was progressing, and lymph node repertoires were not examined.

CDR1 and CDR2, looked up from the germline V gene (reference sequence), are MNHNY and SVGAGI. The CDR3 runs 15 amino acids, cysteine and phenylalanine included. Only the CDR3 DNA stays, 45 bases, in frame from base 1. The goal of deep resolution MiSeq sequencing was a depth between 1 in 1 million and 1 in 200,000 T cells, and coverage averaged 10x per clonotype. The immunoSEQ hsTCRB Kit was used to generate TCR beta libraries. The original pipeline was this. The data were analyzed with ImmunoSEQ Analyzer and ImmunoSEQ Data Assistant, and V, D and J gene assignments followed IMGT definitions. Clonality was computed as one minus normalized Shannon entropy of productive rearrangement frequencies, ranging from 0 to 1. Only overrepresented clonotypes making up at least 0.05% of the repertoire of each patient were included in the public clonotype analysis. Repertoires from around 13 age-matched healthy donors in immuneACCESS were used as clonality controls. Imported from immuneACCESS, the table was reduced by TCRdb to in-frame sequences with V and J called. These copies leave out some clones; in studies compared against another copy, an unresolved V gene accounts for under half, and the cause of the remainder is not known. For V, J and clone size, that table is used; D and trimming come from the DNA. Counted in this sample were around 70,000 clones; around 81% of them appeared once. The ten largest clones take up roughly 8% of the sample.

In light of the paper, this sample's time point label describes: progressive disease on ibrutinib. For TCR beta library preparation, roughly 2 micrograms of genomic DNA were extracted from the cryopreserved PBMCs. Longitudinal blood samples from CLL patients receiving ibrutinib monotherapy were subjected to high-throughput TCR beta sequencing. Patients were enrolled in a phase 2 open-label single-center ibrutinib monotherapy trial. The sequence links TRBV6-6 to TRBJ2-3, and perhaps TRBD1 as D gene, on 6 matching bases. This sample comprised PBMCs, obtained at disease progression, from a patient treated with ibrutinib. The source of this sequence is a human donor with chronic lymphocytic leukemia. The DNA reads TGTGCCGGCAGCCCGGAAAGGGGGTTCACAGATACGCAGTATTTT. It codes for CAGSPERGFTDTQYF.